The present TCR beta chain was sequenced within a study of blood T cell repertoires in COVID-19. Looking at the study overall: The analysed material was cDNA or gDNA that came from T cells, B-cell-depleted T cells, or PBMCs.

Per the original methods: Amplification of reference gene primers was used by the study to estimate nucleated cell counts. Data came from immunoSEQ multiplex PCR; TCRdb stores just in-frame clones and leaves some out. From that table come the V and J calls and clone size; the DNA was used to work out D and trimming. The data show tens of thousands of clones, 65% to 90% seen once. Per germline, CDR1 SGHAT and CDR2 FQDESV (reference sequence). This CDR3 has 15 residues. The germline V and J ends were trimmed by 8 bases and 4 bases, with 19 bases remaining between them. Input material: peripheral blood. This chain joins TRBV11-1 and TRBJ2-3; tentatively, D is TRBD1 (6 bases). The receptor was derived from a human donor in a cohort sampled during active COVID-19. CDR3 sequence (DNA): TGTGCCAGCTCCTCGAGGGGGTCTAGTGCAGATACGCAGTATTTT. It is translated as CASSSRGSSADTQYF.